The present TCR beta chain was sequenced within a study of identical twins. This clonotype turned up a few times. Its antigen is currently unknown. The CDR3 covers 17 residues. The V gene lost 2 bases and the J gene lost 2 bases, with 17 bases spanning the gap. It was template switching that added a universal primer site, and there were unique molecular identifiers on the cDNA. TCRdb ran MiXCR on the 5' RACE reads and lists one entry per CDR3 protein. The sample holds hundreds of thousands of distinct CDR3 sequences; roughly 24% are singletons and the top ten take 2.9%. Overall study findings and caveats: Those out-of-frame alpha sequences shared by twins showed an excess of low generation probability. Twins shared beta out-of-frame sequences in excess, but this excess was weaker.

The sample was also reused in another study, on T cells expressing NK-cell markers. That study reports: NKG2C+ dominant clonotype frequencies in six donors were roughly 1.0-7.5% of CD8+ T cells.

The sequence came from a woman aged 18-29 years in good health. The sequenced sample consisted of CD4+ T cells sorted from blood. V gene TRBV12-3 or TRBV12-4 combines with J gene TRBJ2-3; D uncertain. CDR3 region: CASSLKGLAVNTDTQYF. DNA for the CDR3: TGTGCCAGCAGTTTAAAGGGATTAGCAGTTAACACAGATACGCAGTATTTT.